Reported below is one T cell receptor (beta chain). The sample originates from a study of blood T cell repertoires in COVID-19. Per the germline V gene, CDR1 is MNHEY and CDR2 is SVGEGT. V was trimmed by 2 bases and J by 5 bases, leaving 12 bases between them. CDR3 size: 14 residues. The authors' processing: Counts of nucleated cells, estimated from reference gene primer amplification, were obtained. Some clones are missing from TCRdb's copy, which holds only in-frame ones; the method was immunoSEQ multiplex PCR. V, J and clone size are those of that table, while D and trimming were read from the DNA. Here the sample spans tens of thousands of clones, around nine tenths being singletons.

The chain has TRBV6-2 or TRBV6-3 and TRBJ2-5; D is unclear. The sequencing input was peripheral blood. This sequence originates from a human donor in a cohort sampled during active COVID-19. The CDR3 region is CASSYVSVSETQYF. In nucleotides, the CDR3 is TGTGCCAGCAGTTACGTTTCGGTGTCGGAGACCCAGTACTTC.